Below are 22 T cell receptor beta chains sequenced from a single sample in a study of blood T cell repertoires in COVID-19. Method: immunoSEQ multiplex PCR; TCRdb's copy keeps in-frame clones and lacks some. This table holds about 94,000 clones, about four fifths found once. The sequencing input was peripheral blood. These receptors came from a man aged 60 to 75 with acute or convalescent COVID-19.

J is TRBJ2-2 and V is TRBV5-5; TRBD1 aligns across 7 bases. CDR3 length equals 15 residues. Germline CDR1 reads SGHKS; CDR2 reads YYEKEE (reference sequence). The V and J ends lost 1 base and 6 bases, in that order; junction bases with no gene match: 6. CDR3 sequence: CASSLRPTGAGELFF. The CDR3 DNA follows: TGTGCCAGCAGCTTGCGTCCCACAGGGGCCGGGGAGCTGTTTTTT.

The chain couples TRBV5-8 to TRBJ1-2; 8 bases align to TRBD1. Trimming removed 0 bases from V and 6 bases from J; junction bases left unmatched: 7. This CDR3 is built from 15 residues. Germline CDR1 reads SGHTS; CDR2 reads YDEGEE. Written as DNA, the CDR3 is TGTGCCAGCAGCTTGGATCGGCAGGGGGCAGATGGCTACACCTTC. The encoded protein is CASSLDRQGADGYTF. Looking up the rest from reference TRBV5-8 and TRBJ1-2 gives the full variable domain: EAGVTQSPTHLIKTRGQQATLRCSPISGHTSVYWYQQALGLGLQFLLWYDEGEERNRGNFPPRFSGRQFPNYSSELNVNALELEDSALYLCASSLDRQGADGYTFGSGTRLTVV.

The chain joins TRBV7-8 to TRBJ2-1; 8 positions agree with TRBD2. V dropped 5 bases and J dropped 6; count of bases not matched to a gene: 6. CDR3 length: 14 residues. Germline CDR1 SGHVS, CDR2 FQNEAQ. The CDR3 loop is CASSPSGYSNEQFF. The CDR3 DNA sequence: TGTGCCAGCAGCCCTAGCGGGTACTCCAATGAGCAGTTCTTC.

CDR3 in amino acids: CASTVIANEKLFF. The CDR3 coding sequence is TGTGCCAGCACGGTAATCGCTAATGAAAAACTGTTTTTT. The chain combines TRBV6-5 with TRBJ1-4; unclear D gene. Trimming pared 7 bases from V and 3 bases from J, leaving 9 bases between. The CDR3 is 13 amino acids. The germline V gene encodes CDR1 MNHEY and CDR2 SVGAGI.

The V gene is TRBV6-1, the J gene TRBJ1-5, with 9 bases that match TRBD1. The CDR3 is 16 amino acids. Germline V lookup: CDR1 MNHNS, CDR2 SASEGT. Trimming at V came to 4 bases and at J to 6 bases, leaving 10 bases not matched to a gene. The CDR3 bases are TGTGCCAGCAGTGGGTTACAGGGGGCGCGTCTTCAGCCCCAGCATTTT. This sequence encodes CASSGLQGARLQPQHF.

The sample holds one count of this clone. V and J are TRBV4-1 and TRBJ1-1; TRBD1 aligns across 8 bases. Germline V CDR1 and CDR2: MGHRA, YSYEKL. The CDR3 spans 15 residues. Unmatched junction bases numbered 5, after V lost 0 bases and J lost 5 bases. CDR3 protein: CASSQDQGAGTEAFF. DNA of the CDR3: TGCGCCAGCAGCCAAGATCAGGGGGCAGGGACTGAAGCTTTCTTT.

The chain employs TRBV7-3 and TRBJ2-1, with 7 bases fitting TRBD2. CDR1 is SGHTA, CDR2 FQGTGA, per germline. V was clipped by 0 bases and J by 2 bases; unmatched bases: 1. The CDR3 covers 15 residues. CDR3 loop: CASSLTGGTYNEQFF. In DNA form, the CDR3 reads TGTGCCAGCAGCTTAACGGGGGGGACCTACAATGAGCAGTTCTTC. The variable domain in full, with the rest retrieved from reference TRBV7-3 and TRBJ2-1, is GAGVSQTPSNKVTEKGKYVELRCDPISGHTALYWYRQSLGQGPEFLIYFQGTGAADDSGLPNDRFFAVRPEGSVSTLKIQRTERGDSAVYLCASSLTGGTYNEQFFGPGTRLTVL.

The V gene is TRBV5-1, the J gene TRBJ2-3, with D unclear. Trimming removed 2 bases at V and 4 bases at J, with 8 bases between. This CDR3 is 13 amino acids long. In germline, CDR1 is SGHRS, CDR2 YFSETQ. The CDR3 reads CASSFLEADTQYF. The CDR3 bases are TGCGCCAGCAGCTTCTTAGAGGCAGATACGCAGTATTTT.

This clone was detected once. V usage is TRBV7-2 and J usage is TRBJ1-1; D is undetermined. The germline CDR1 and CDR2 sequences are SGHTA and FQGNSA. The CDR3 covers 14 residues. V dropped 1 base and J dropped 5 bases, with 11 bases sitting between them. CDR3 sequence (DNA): TGTGCCAGCAGCTTAGAGTGGAGAGGGACTGAAGCTTTCTTT. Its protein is CASSLEWRGTEAFF.

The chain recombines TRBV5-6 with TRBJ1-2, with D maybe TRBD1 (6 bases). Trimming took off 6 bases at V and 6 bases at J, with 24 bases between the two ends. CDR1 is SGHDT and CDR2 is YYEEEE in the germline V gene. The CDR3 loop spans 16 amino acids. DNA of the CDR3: TGTGCCAGCACCGAAAGCTTGTACAGGGATCGGCATGGCTACACCTTC. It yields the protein CASTESLYRDRHGYTF.

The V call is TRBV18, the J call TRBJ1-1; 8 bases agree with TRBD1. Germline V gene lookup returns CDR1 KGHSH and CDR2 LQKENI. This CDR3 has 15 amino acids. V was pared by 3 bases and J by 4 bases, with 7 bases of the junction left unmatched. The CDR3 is CASSPALTGGTEAFF. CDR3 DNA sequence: TGTGCCAGCTCACCCGCACTAACAGGGGGCACTGAAGCTTTCTTT.

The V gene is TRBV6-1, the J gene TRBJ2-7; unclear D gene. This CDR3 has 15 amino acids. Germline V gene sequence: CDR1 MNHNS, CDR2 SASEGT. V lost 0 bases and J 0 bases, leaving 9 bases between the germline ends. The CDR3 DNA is TGTGCCAGCAGTGAAGCGATTGGGCCCTCCTACGAGCAGTACTTC. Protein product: CASSEAIGPSYEQYF.

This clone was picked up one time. In DNA, the CDR3 is TGTGCCAGCCGCGCCTCGAACACTGAAGCTTTCTTT. Translating it yields CASRASNTEAFF. The chain links TRBV6-5 to TRBJ1-1; unclear D gene. The CDR3 consists of 12 residues. V was trimmed by 8 bases and J by 1 base, leaving 8 bases between them. Germline-derived CDR1 and CDR2 are MNHEY and SVGAGI.

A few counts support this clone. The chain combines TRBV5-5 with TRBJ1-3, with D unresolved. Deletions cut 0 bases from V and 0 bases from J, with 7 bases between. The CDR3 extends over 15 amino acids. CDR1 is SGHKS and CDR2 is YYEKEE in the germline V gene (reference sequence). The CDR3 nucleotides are TGTGCCAGCAGCTTGGGCGGGAGCTCTGGAAACACCATATATTTT. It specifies CASSLGGSSGNTIYF. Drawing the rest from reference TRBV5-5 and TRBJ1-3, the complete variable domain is DAGVTQSPTHLIKTRGQQVTLRCSPISGHKSVSWYQQVLGQGPQFIFQYYEKEERGRGNFPDRFSARQFPNYSSELNVNALLLGDSALYLCASSLGGSSGNTIYFGEGSWLTVV.

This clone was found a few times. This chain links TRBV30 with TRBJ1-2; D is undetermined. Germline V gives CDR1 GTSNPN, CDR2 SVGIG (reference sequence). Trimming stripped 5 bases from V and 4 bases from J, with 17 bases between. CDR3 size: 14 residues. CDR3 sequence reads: CAWEEGTLGYGYTF. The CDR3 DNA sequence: TGTGCCTGGGAGGAGGGAACCCTGGGCTATGGCTACACCTTC.

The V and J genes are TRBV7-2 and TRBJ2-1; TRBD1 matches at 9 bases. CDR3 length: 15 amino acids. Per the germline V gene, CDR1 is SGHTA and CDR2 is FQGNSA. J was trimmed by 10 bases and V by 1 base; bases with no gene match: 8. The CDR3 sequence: CASSLETGGTREQFF. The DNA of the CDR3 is TGTGCCAGCAGCTTAGAGACAGGGGGTACGCGGGAGCAGTTCTTC.

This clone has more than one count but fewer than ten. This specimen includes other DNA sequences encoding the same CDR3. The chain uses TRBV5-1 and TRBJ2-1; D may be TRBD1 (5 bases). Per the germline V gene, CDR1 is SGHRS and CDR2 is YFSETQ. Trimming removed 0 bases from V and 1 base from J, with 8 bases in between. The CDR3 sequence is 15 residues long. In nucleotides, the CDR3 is TGCGCCAGCAGCTTGGCAGGGATATCCTACAATGAGCAGTTCTTC. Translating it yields CASSLAGISYNEQFF. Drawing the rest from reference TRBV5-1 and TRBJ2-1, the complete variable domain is KAGVTQTPRYLIKTRGQQVTLSCSPISGHRSVSWYQQTPGQGLQFLFEYFSETQRNKGNFPGRFSGRQFSNSRSEMNVSTLELGDSALYLCASSLAGISYNEQFFGPGTRLTVL.

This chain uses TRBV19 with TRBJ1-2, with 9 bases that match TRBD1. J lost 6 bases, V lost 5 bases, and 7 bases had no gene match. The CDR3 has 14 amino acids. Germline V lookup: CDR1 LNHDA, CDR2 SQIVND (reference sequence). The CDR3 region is CASSPSTGGDGYTF. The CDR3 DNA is TGTGCCAGTAGTCCCTCGACAGGGGGGGATGGCTACACCTTC.

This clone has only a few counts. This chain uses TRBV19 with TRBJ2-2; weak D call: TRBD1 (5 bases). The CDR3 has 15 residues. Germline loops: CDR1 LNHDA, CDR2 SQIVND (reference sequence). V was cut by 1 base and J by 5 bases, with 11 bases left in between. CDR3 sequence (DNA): TGTGCCAGTAGTATAGGGCAGGGATATACCGGGGAGCTGTTTTTT. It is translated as CASSIGQGYTGELFF.

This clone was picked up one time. As DNA, the CDR3 is TGTGCCAGCAGCGAAGGACAGGGACCTGGGGCCAACGTCCTGACTTTC. This translates into CASSEGQGPGANVLTF. The rearrangement joins TRBV9 to TRBJ2-6; 8 bases map to TRBD1. The V gene end was trimmed by 3 bases and the J gene end by 2 bases; junction bases not matched to a gene: 4. Germline V gene sequence: CDR1 SGDLS, CDR2 YYNGEE. CDR3 length: 16 amino acids.

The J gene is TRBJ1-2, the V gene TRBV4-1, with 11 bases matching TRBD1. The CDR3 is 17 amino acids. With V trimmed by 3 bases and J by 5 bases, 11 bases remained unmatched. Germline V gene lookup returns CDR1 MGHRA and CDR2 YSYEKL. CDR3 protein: CASSHHSSGTGGYGYTF. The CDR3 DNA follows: TGCGCCAGCAGCCATCACAGCTCCGGGACAGGGGGTTATGGCTACACCTTC.

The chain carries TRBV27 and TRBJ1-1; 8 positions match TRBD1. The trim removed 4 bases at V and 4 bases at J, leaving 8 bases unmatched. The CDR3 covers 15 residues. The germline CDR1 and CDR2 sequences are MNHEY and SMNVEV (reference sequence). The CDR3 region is CASSSTGVPATEAFF. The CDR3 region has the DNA TGTGCCAGCAGTTCGACAGGGGTCCCGGCCACTGAAGCTTTCTTT.